The 11 T cell receptor beta chains given below trace back to one sample, sequenced in a study of T cell responses to AZD1222 COVID-19 vaccine. Profiled with immunoSEQ multiplex PCR; TCRdb holds only in-frame clones, not every one. The profile shows about 120,000 clones, 87% of them singletons. Here the sequenced sample was peripheral blood, taken 28 days after the second AZD1222 dose. The origin of the receptors is an adult who received the AZD1222 COVID-19 vaccine.

The V and J genes are TRBV5-5 and TRBJ1-3; TRBD1 is a possible D gene (5 bases). Trimming cost V 4 bases and J 0 bases, with 14 bases left between them. The germline gives CDR1 SGHKS, CDR2 YYEKEE (reference sequence). The CDR3 covers 16 residues. For the CDR3, the DNA is TGTGCCAGCAGCCTCCGCCGGGACGACTCTGGAAACACCATATATTTT. This gives the protein CASSLRRDDSGNTIYF. Full variable domain (remainder filled in from reference TRBV5-5 and TRBJ1-3): DAGVTQSPTHLIKTRGQQVTLRCSPISGHKSVSWYQQVLGQGPQFIFQYYEKEERGRGNFPDRFSARQFPNYSSELNVNALLLGDSALYLCASSLRRDDSGNTIYFGEGSWLTVV.

J is TRBJ1-1 and V is TRBV29-1; D is possibly TRBD1 (5 bases). CDR1 is SQVTM and CDR2 is ANQGSEA in the germline V gene. The CDR3 contains 16 residues. The ends were cut back, 2 bases at V and 5 bases at J, with 21 bases in the middle. The CDR3 region is CSVEPGTGSRTTEAFF. DNA for the CDR3: TGCAGCGTTGAACCAGGGACCGGGAGCCGAACGACTGAAGCTTTCTTT.

This chain joins TRBV5-4 and TRBJ1-4; D remains unclear. The CDR3 has 12 amino acids. V was pared by 2 bases and J by 8 bases, with 7 bases between. Germline assignment: CDR1 SGHNT and CDR2 YYREEE (reference sequence). CDR3 sequence: CASSFGQEKLFF. In nucleotides, the CDR3 is TGTGCCAGCAGCTTCGGGCAAGAAAAACTGTTTTTT.

This sequence joins TRBV24-1 and TRBJ2-1; D assignment may be TRBD1 or TRBD2 (5 bases each). The CDR3 spans 15 residues. Germline CDR1 is KGHDR and CDR2 is SFDVKD. With 4 bases removed from V and 2 bases from J, the gap between germline ends came to 11 bases. The CDR3 nucleotides are TGTGCCACCAGTGAAACGGGACCCACCTACAATGAGCAGTTCTTC. Its protein is CATSETGPTYNEQFF.

V usage is TRBV6-5 and J usage is TRBJ2-1; no clear D gene. CDR1 and CDR2 (germline): MNHEY, SVGAGI. CDR3 length equals 15 residues. Trimming removed 4 bases at V and 0 bases at J, with 10 bases between. CDR3 amino acids: CASSFGESSYNEQFF. CDR3 DNA: TGTGCCAGCAGTTTCGGAGAGAGCTCCTACAATGAGCAGTTCTTC.

This chain joins TRBV7-9 and TRBJ1-2, with 7 bases fitting TRBD1. With V trimmed by 1 base and J by 12 bases, 8 bases remained unmatched. CDR3 length: 13 amino acids. Germline V gives CDR1 SEHNR, CDR2 FQNEAQ (reference sequence). CDR3 coding DNA: TGTGCCAGCAGCTTAGGGGACAGAGAATTAAACACCTTC. Residues: CASSLGDRELNTF. Combining the CDR3 with reference TRBV7-9 and TRBJ1-2 gives the whole variable domain DTGVSQNPRHKITKRGQNVTFRCDPISEHNRLYWYRQTLGQGPEFLTYFQNEAQLEKSRLLSDRFSAERPKGSFSTLEIQRTEQGDSAMYLCASSLGDRELNTFGSGTRLTVV.

This chain links TRBV9 with TRBJ1-3, with D hard to call. The germline V and J ends were trimmed by 0 bases and 3 bases, with 16 bases remaining between them. CDR1 is SGDLS, CDR2 YYNGEE, per germline. The CDR3 runs 17 residues. DNA for the CDR3: TGTGCCAGCAGCGTAGGCTTGGGCGGGTCGGATGGAAACACCATATATTTT. Translated, it gives CASSVGLGGSDGNTIYF.

The chain has TRBV6-5 and TRBJ2-7, with 8 nucleotides matching TRBD1. There are 12 residues in the CDR3. The germline V gene has CDR1 MNHEY and CDR2 SVGAGI. V shed 10 bases and J 6 bases; nucleotides not matched to a gene: 8. CDR3: CATGQGSTEQYF. The CDR3 nucleotides read TGTGCCACCGGACAGGGCTCGACCGAGCAGTACTTC.

J is TRBJ2-7 and V is TRBV2, with 10 bases aligning to TRBD2. V lost 7 bases, J lost 3 bases, and 6 bases stayed unmatched. CDR1 and CDR2 from the germline V gene are SNHLY and FYNNEI. The CDR3 runs 14 residues. This CDR3 is CASKVSGGFYEQYF. The CDR3 nucleotides read TGTGCCAGCAAGGTTAGCGGGGGGTTCTACGAGCAGTACTTC. Using reference TRBV2 and TRBJ2-7 for the parts outside the CDR3, the full variable domain is EPEVTQTPSHQVTQMGQEVILRCVPISNHLYFYWYRQILGQKVEFLVSFYNNEISEKSEIFDDQFSVERPDGSNFTLKIRSTKLEDSAMYFCASKVSGGFYEQYFGPGTRLTVT.

The chain joins TRBV5-4 to TRBJ2-1, with 10 bases matching TRBD2. Germline CDR1 is SGHNT and CDR2 is YYREEE (reference sequence). V dropped 9 bases and J dropped 3; count of bases not matched to a gene: 6. This CDR3 is 14 amino acids long. In DNA form, the CDR3 reads TGTGCCACAAGCGGGGGGGTTATCTACAATGAGCAGTTCTTC. Translation gives CATSGGVIYNEQFF.

V usage is TRBV3-1 (or the pseudogene TRBV3-2) and J usage is TRBJ2-7, with 10 positions matching TRBD1. This CDR3 is 16 amino acids long. With V trimmed by 1 base and J by 9 bases, 12 bases remained unmatched. The germline CDR1 and CDR2 sequences are LGHDT and YNNKEL (reference sequence). DNA for the CDR3: TGTGCCAGCAGCCAAGCAGGCGGGACAGGGGAGTCCGGGCAGTACTTC. It yields the protein CASSQAGGTGESGQYF.